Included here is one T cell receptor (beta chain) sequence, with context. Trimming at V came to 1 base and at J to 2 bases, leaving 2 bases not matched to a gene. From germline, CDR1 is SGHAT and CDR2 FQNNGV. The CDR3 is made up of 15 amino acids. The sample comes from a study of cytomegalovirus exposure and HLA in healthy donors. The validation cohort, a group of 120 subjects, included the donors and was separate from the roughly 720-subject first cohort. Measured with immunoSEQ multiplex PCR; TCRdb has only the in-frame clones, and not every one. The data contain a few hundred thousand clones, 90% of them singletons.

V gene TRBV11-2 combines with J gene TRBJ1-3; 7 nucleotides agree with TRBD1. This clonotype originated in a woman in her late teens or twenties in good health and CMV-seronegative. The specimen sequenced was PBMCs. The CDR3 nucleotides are TGTGCCAGCAGCTTAGGGGACAGCGCTGGAAACACCATATATTTT. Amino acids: CASSLGDSAGNTIYF.